Below, 24 T cell receptor beta chains from the same sample are listed, as sequenced in a study of blood T cell repertoires in COVID-19. This table comes from immunoSEQ multiplex PCR, and its TCRdb copy is limited to in-frame clones, with some not included. The sample holds about 74,000 clones; about 86% are singletons and the top ten take 1.5% to 2.5%. Source material: peripheral blood. The receptors derive from a woman aged 80 or older with active or convalescent COVID-19.

The chain is built from TRBV21-1 and TRBJ2-1; the D call in the table, TRBD2, was not verified against the DNA. TRBV21-1 is a listed pseudogene. The CDR3 runs to 22 residues. For the CDR3, the DNA is TGTGCCAGCAGCAAATCCTCTCGGACTAGCGGGAGTAAGGAGGTGCCCTACAATGAGCAGTTCTTC. It specifies CASSKSSRTSGSKEVPYNEQFF.

This clone was seen once. The CDR3 sequence is CASSPGGRAGDEKLFF. The CDR3 nucleotides read TGTGCCAGCAGCCCCGGAGGACGGGCAGGGGATGAAAAACTGTTTTTT. The rearrangement links TRBV5-4 to TRBJ1-4; tentatively, D is TRBD1 (6 bases). The CDR3 totals 16 residues. CDR1 and CDR2 from the germline V gene are SGHNT and YYREEE (reference sequence). Trimming cost V 4 bases and J 6 bases, with 19 bases left between them.

The chain uses TRBV5-1 and TRBJ2-3; no definite D call. V lost 3 bases and J 2 bases, leaving 7 bases between the germline ends. Germline CDR1 and CDR2: SGHRS and YFSETQ. The CDR3 extends over 13 amino acids. The CDR3 reads CASSSSSTDTQYF. CDR3 in DNA: TGCGCCAGCAGCTCCTCCTCCACAGATACGCAGTATTTT.

This rearrangement joins TRBV28 to TRBJ1-5; TRBD1 aligns across 9 bases. Trimming cost V 5 bases and J 2 bases; bases outside gene matches: 4. The CDR3 spans 15 residues. Germline-derived CDR1 and CDR2 are MDHEN and SYDVKM. The CDR3 DNA is TGTGCCAGCAGTCGGACAGGGGTAGGCAATCAGCCCCAGCATTTT. As protein: CASSRTGVGNQPQHF.

The CDR3: CASSPRGDYNEKLFF. The CDR3 nucleotides read TGCGCCAGCAGCCCCCGGGGGGACTATAATGAAAAACTGTTTTTT. This chain links TRBV5-1 with TRBJ1-4, with a tentative D call TRBD1 (5 bases). The germline gives CDR1 SGHRS, CDR2 YFSETQ. CDR3 size: 15 residues. Trimming shortened V by 4 bases and J by 4 bases, and 14 bases separated the two germline ends. Together with reference TRBV5-1 and TRBJ1-4, the CDR3 gives the full variable domain: KAGVTQTPRYLIKTRGQQVTLSCSPISGHRSVSWYQQTPGQGLQFLFEYFSETQRNKGNFPGRFSGRQFSNSRSEMNVSTLELGDSALYLCASSPRGDYNEKLFFGSGTQLSVL.

The genes are TRBV24-1 and TRBJ2-1; D remains ambiguous. Germline loops: CDR1 KGHDR, CDR2 SFDVKD. Trimming shortened V by 3 bases and J by 6 bases, and 11 bases separated the two germline ends. The CDR3 totals 14 residues. CDR3 sequence: CATSDAITRNEQFF. The CDR3 nucleotides are TGTGCCACCAGTGATGCAATCACGCGCAATGAGCAGTTCTTC.

The genes are TRBV19 and TRBJ1-4; the D is unclear. The CDR3 sequence is 14 residues long. Germline CDR1 is LNHDA and CDR2 is SQIVND (reference sequence). The V end lost 10 bases, the J end lost 0 bases, and 12 bases lay between the germline ends. CDR3 in DNA: TGTGCCACCGTGGGAGATGCAACTAATGAAAAACTGTTTTTT. It codes for CATVGDATNEKLFF.

The V and J genes are TRBV7-2 and TRBJ1-5; D remains unclear. The CDR3 sequence is 14 residues long. The germline V and J ends were trimmed by 1 base and 7 bases, with 11 bases remaining between them. Germline CDR1 SGHTA, CDR2 FQGNSA. DNA for the CDR3: TGTGCCAGCAGCTTAGAGGTCGGAGGGCAGCCCCAGCATTTT. Translating it yields CASSLEVGGQPQHF.

The genes are TRBV11-2 and TRBJ2-3; 15 nucleotides agree with TRBD2. The CDR3 runs to 16 residues. Germline V gene lookup returns CDR1 SGHAT and CDR2 FQNNGV. After removal of 4 bases from V and 6 bases from J, the junction contained 5 bases not matched to a gene. The CDR3 bases are TGTGCCAGCAGCTGGACTAGCGGGGGGGCCTCGGATACGCAGTATTTT. It is translated as CASSWTSGGASDTQYF.

The chain joins TRBV7-9 to TRBJ2-7; 9 bases match TRBD1. V trimming: 1 base; J trimming: 1 base; junction bases outside the gene matches: 2. The germline gives CDR1 SEHNR, CDR2 FQNEAQ (reference sequence). This CDR3 is built from 15 residues. The CDR3, as DNA: TGTGCCAGCAGCTTAGTAGGGACAGGGTCCTACGAGCAGTACTTC. This codes for CASSLVGTGSYEQYF.

This clone was detected a few times. The chain is built from TRBV10-3 and TRBJ1-2, with TRBD1 identical over 7 bases. CDR1 and CDR2 from the germline V gene are ENHRY and SYGVKD. The junction had 9 bases not matched to a gene; V was cut back by 7 bases and J by 4 bases. CDR3 length equals 14 residues. CDR3 in amino acids: CAITRGQEPYGYTF. Written as DNA, the CDR3 is TGTGCCATCACAAGGGGGCAGGAACCCTATGGCTACACCTTC.

The gene calls are TRBV11-3 and TRBJ1-2; D possibly corresponds to TRBD1 (6 bases). The CDR3 sequence is 15 residues long. V was cut by 4 bases and J by 4 bases, with 16 bases left in between. Germline V CDR1 and CDR2: SGHNT, YENEEA. CDR3 sequence (DNA): TGTGCCAGCAGCTCGGGACAACCTATACCCTATGGCTACACCTTC. Its protein product is CASSSGQPIPYGYTF.

This clone was observed a single time. The gene calls are TRBV7-2 and TRBJ2-3; 12 bases are shared with TRBD2. The CDR3 runs to 18 residues. The germline V gene encodes CDR1 SGHTA and CDR2 FQGNSA. Trimming cost V 1 base and J 4 bases; bases outside gene matches: 9. CDR3 sequence (DNA): TGTGCCAGCAGCTTAGTGGTGACTAGCGGGGGTATCGCAGATACGCAGTATTTT. Amino acids: CASSLVVTSGGIADTQYF.

The V and J genes are TRBV7-2 and TRBJ2-1; 9 bases are shared with TRBD1. Germline V gives CDR1 SGHTA, CDR2 FQGNSA. This CDR3 is 15 amino acids long. V dropped 0 bases and J dropped 5; count of bases not matched to a gene: 2. The CDR3 is CASSLAGQGNNEQFF. In nucleotides, the CDR3 is TGTGCCAGCAGCTTAGCGGGACAGGGAAACAATGAGCAGTTCTTC.

The V gene is TRBV6-5, the J gene TRBJ2-3; D is possibly TRBD2 (7 bases). This CDR3 has 15 amino acids. The V gene's germline CDR1 is MNHEY and CDR2 SVGAGI. Trimming shortened V by 7 bases and J by 4 bases, and 18 bases separated the two germline ends. Written as DNA, the CDR3 is TGTGCCAGCACTAATGGGGGGGGCACTTCAGATACGCAGTATTTT. It translates to CASTNGGGTSDTQYF.

This chain joins TRBV5-5 and TRBJ1-1; D gene unclear. The CDR3 length is 13 residues. V was clipped by 4 bases and J by 0 bases, with 7 bases between them. CDR1 and CDR2 from the germline V gene are SGHKS and YYEKEE (reference sequence). CDR3 in DNA: TGTGCCAGCAGCAGCGTGATGAACACTGAAGCTTTCTTT. It is translated as CASSSVMNTEAFF.

This clone was recorded a few times. This chain connects TRBV19 to TRBJ1-6, with 8 bases that match TRBD1. The CDR3 runs 15 residues. The V segment lost 3 bases and the J segment 5 bases; nucleotides outside the gene matches: 3. Germline values: CDR1 LNHDA, CDR2 SQIVND (reference sequence). The CDR3 region has the DNA TGTGCCAGTAGTATTGGGACAGGCAATAATTCACCCCTCCACTTT. As protein: CASSIGTGNNSPLHF.

V gene TRBV4-1 combines with J gene TRBJ2-5; 11 nucleotides line up with TRBD2. This CDR3 region has 15 residues. CDR1 is MGHRA and CDR2 is YSYEKL in the germline V gene. V dropped 4 bases and J dropped 4; count of bases not matched to a gene: 5. The CDR3 region is CASSPGLAEIETQYF. The CDR3 region has the DNA TGCGCCAGCAGCCCGGGACTAGCGGAAATAGAGACCCAGTACTTC.

The chain is built from TRBV9 and TRBJ1-2, with 7 bases that match TRBD1. The CDR3 is 15 residues long. V shed 2 bases and J 8 bases; nucleotides not matched to a gene: 12. In germline, CDR1 is SGDLS, CDR2 YYNGEE. The CDR3 protein is CASSVGQAIWGGYTF. The CDR3 DNA reads TGTGCCAGCAGCGTTGGACAGGCTATCTGGGGAGGCTACACCTTC.

The V and J genes are TRBV18 and TRBJ2-7; a possible D gene is TRBD1 (6 bases). Germline V lookup: CDR1 KGHSH, CDR2 LQKENI. The CDR3 is 14 residues long. Trimming pared 3 bases from V and 6 bases from J, leaving 15 bases between. This CDR3 reads CASSPLQGQSEQYF. The DNA of the CDR3 is TGTGCCAGCTCACCCCTCCAAGGACAGAGCGAGCAGTACTTC.

This clone was counted between two and nine times. V gene TRBV18 combines with J gene TRBJ2-3, with D possibly TRBD1 on 6 matching bases. V gave up 6 bases and J gave up 3 bases, with 13 bases separating them. Germline lookup yields CDR1 KGHSH and CDR2 LQKENI. This CDR3 spans 14 amino acids. CDR3 sequence reads: CASSQNTGTDTQYF. For the CDR3, the DNA is TGTGCCAGCTCTCAAAACACAGGGACAGATACGCAGTATTTT. Complete variable domain (other parts from reference TRBV18 and TRBJ2-3): NAGVMQNPRHLVRRRGQEARLRCSPMKGHSHVYWYRQLPEEGLKFMVYLQKENIIDESGMPKERFSAEFPKEGPSILRIQQVVRGDSAAYFCASSQNTGTDTQYFGPGTRLTVL.

The chain employs TRBV19 and TRBJ2-3; the D gene is possibly TRBD2 (6 bases). V was clipped by 2 bases and J by 5 bases, with 14 bases between them. CDR1 is LNHDA and CDR2 is SQIVND in the germline V gene (reference sequence). The CDR3 totals 15 residues. The CDR3: CASSITAGSEDTQYF. The CDR3 region has the DNA TGTGCCAGTAGTATAACAGCGGGCAGTGAAGATACGCAGTATTTT.

The J gene is TRBJ1-3, the V gene TRBV19; TRBD1 matches 9 bases. The CDR3 has 17 residues. Germline V lookup: CDR1 LNHDA, CDR2 SQIVND (reference sequence). Unmatched junction bases numbered 10, after V lost 5 bases and J lost 2 bases. In nucleotides, the CDR3 is TGTGCCAGTAGTCCTCCGGGACAGGGTCCCCCTGGAAACACCATATATTTT. It encodes CASSPPGQGPPGNTIYF. The full variable domain, its missing parts supplied by reference TRBV19 and TRBJ1-3, is DGGITQSPKYLFRKEGQNVTLSCEQNLNHDAMYWYRQDPGQGLRLIYYSQIVNDFQKGDIAEGYSVSREKKESFPLTVTSAQKNPTAFYLCASSPPGQGPPGNTIYFGEGSWLTVV.

The chain uses TRBV7-6 and TRBJ2-1; the match to TRBD2 covers 7 bases. The germline V gene has CDR1 SGHVS and CDR2 FNYEAQ. Losses at the gene ends were 4 bases for V and 6 bases for J; bases not matched to a gene: 12. This CDR3 is 16 amino acids long. CDR3 in amino acids: CASSSPGTRGVNEQFF. The CDR3 DNA reads as TGTGCCAGCAGCTCCCCGGGGACCCGGGGGGTCAATGAGCAGTTCTTC.